This T cell receptor (beta chain) appears in the sequencing data of a study of T cells in tuberculosis. Clones were read by immunoSEQ multiplex PCR, and TCRdb kept only the in-frame ones, dropping some. This sample carries over 30,000 clones, approximately 96% of them seen once, and the ten largest clones take roughly 6.2%. This CDR3 spans 15 amino acids. Trimming stripped 1 base from V and 4 bases from J, with 11 bases between. Germline V gene data show CDR1 as MGHRA and CDR2 as YSYEKL. The sequenced material came from PBMCs. V is TRBV4-1 and J is TRBJ1-5; no clear D. The receptor's source is a donor aged 10-29 years with latent tuberculosis or without tuberculosis infection. As DNA, the CDR3 is TGCGCCAGCAGCCAAGGGGCTGGAGGGAATCAGCCCCAGCATTTT. Amino acids: CASSQGAGGNQPQHF.